The entry that follows covers one T cell receptor beta chain sequence. There are 16 residues in the CDR3. V dropped 0 bases and J dropped 2 bases, with 14 bases sitting between them. Germline CDR1 reads DFQATT; CDR2 reads SNEGSKA (reference sequence). What was amplified from RNA transcripts were TCR beta CDR3 regions. HTBI primers were used for first-round RT-PCR of the TCR CDR3. TCRdb reanalysed the multiplex PCR reads using MiXCR and keeps one entry per CDR3 protein. Of a few hundred thousand distinct CDR3 sequences listed, 17% were seen once; the top ten hold around 17%. The data are from a study of T cells in Graves' hyperthyroidism and ophthalmopathy.

This receptor was identified in a woman aged 18 to 35 with Graves' ophthalmopathy. Sequenced material: blood. The chain couples TRBV20-1 to TRBJ1-5; D is possibly TRBD1 (6 bases). Written as DNA, the CDR3 is TGCAGTGCTAGAGATCCGACAGGTGAAGGCAATCAGCCCCAGCATTTT. This encodes CSARDPTGEGNQPQHF.